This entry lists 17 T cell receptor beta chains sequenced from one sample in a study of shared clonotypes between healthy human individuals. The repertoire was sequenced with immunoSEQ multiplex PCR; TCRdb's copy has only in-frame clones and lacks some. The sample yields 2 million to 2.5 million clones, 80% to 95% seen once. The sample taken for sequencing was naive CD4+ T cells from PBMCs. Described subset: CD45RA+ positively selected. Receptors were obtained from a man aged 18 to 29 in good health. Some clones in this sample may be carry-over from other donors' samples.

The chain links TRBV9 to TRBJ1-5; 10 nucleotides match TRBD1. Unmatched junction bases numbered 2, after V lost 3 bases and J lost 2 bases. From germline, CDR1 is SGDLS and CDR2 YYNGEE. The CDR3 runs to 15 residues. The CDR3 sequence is CASSGGTGGNQPQHF. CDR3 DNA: TGTGCCAGCAGCGGGGGGACAGGGGGCAATCAGCCCCAGCATTTT.

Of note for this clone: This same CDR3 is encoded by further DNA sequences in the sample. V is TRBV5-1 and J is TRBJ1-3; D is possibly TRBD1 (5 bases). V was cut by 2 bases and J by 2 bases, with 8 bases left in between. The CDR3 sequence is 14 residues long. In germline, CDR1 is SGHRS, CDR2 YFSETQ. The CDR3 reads CASSFGGAGNTIYF. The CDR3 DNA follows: TGCGCCAGCAGCTTCGGGGGGGCTGGAAACACCATATATTTT.

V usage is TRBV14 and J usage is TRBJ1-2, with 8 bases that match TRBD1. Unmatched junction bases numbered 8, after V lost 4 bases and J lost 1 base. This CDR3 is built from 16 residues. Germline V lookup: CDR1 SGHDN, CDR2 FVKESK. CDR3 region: CASSRDPGQDNYGYTF. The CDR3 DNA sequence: TGTGCCAGCAGCCGAGACCCGGGACAGGATAACTATGGCTACACCTTC.

CDR3 region: CAGPETGGTEAFF. The CDR3 bases are TGTGCCGGTCCCGAGACAGGGGGGACTGAAGCTTTCTTT. This chain joins TRBV27 and TRBJ1-1; 9 bases are shared with TRBD1. Losses at the gene ends were 11 bases for V and 5 bases for J; bases not matched to a gene: 9. The CDR3 contains 13 residues. Germline CDR1 is MNHEY and CDR2 is SMNVEV (reference sequence).

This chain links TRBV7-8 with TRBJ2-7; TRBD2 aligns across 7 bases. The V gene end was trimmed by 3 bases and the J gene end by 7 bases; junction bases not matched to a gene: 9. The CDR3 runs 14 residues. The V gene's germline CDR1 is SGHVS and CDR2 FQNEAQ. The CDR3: CASSFLAAYEEQYF. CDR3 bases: TGTGCCAGCAGCTTTCTAGCGGCCTACGAGGAGCAGTACTTC.

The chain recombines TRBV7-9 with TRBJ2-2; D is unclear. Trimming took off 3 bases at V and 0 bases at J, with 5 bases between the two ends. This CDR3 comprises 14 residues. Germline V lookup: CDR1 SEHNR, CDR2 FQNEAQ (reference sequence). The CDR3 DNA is TGTGCCAGCAGCTTCGCCGCGAACACCGGGGAGCTGTTTTTT. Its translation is CASSFAANTGELFF.

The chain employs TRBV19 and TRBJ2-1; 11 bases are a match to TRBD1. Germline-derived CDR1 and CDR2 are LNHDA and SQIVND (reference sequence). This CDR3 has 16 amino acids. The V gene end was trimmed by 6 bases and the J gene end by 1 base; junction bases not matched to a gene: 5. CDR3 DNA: TGTGCCAGTAGCCGGGACAGGGGGGTTTCCTACAATGAGCAGTTCTTC. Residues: CASSRDRGVSYNEQFF. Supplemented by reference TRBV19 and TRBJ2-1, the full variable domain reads DGGITQSPKYLFRKEGQNVTLSCEQNLNHDAMYWYRQDPGQGLRLIYYSQIVNDFQKGDIAEGYSVSREKKESFPLTVTSAQKNPTAFYLCASSRDRGVSYNEQFFGPGTRLTVL.

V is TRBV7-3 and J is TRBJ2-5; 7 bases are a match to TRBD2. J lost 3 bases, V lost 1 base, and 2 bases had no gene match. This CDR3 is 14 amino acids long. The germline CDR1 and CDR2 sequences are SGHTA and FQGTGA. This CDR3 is CASSLMSGKETQYF. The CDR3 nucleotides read TGTGCCAGCAGCTTAATGAGCGGGAAAGAGACCCAGTACTTC.

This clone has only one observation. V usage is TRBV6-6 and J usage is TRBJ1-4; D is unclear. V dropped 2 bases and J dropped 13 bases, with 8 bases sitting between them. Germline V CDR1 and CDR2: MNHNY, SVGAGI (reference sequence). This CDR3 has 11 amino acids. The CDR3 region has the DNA TGTGCCAGCAGTTACAGGGAGGGACTGTTTTTT. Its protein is CASSYREGLFF.

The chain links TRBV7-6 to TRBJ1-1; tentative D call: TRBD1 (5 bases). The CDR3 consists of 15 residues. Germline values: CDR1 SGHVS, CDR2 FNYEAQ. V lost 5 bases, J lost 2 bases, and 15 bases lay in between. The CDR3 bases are TGTGCCAGCAGCCAACAACCAGACAGCAACACTGAAGCTTTCTTT. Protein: CASSQQPDSNTEAFF.

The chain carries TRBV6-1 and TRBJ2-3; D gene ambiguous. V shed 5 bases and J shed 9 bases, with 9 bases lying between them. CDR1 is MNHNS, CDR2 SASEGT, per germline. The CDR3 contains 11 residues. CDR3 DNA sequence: TGTGCCAGCAGTTCCCCGCAGACGCAGTATTTT. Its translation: CASSSPQTQYF.

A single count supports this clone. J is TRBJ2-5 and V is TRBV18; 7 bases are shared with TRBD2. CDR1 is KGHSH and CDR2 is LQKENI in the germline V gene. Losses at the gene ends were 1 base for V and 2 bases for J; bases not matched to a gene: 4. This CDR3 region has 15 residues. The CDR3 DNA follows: TGTGCCAGCTCACCACGGTCGGGAGGACAAGAGACCCAGTACTTC. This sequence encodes CASSPRSGGQETQYF.

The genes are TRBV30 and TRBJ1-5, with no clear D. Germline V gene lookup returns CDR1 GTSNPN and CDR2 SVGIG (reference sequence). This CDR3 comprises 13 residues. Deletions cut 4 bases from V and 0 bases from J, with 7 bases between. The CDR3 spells CAWNSYSNQPQHF. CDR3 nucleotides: TGTGCCTGGAACAGTTATAGCAATCAGCCCCAGCATTTT.

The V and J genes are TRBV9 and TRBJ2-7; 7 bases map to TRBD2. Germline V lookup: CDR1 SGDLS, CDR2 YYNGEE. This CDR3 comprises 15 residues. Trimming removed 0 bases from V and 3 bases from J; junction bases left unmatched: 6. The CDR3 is CASSVGAGVSYEQYF. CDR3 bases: TGTGCCAGCAGCGTAGGGGCGGGAGTAAGCTACGAGCAGTACTTC.

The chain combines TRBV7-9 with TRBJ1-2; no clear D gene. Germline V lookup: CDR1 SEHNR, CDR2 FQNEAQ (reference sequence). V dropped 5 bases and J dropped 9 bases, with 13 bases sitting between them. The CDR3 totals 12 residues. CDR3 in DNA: TGTGCCAGCAGCCCGGGGAGCGATCGCTACACCTTC. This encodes CASSPGSDRYTF.

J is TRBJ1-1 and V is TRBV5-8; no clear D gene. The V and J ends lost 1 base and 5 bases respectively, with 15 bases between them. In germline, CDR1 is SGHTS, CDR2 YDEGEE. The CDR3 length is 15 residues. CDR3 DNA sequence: TGTGCCAGCAGCTTGAGAATCGGGAGAGGGACTGAAGCTTTCTTT. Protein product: CASSLRIGRGTEAFF.

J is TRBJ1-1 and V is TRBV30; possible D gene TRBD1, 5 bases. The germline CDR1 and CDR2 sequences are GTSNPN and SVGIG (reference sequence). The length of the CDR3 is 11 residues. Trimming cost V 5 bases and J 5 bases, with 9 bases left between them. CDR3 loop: CAWDEGTEAFF. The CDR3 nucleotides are TGTGCCTGGGATGAGGGGACTGAAGCTTTCTTT. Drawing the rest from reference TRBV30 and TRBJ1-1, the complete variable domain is SQTIHQWPATLVQPVGSPLSLECTVEGTSNPNLYWYRQAAGRGLQLLFYSVGIGQISSEVPQNLSASRPQDRQFILSSKKLLLSDSGFYLCAWDEGTEAFFGQGTRLTVV.